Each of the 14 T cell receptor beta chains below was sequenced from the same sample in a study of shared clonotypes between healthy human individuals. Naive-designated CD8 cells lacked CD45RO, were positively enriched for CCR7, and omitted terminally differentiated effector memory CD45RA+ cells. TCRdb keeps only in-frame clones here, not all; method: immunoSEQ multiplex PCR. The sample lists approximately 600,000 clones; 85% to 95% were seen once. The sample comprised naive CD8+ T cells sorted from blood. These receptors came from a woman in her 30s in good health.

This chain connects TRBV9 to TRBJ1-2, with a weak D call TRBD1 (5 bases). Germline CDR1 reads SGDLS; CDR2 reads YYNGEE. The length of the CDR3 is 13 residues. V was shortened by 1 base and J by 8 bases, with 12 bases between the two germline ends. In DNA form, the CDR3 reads TGTGCCAGCAGCGTACAGGGTTCTAAAGGCTACACCTTC. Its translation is CASSVQGSKGYTF.

The CDR3: CASSSVKGERNTGELFF. The CDR3, as DNA: TGTGCCAGCAGCTCCGTCAAGGGGGAAAGGAACACCGGGGAGCTGTTTTTT. The chain has TRBV7-9 and TRBJ2-2; TRBD1 might be the D (6 bases). Germline V gene lookup returns CDR1 SEHNR and CDR2 FQNEAQ (reference sequence). This CDR3 is built from 17 residues. Trimming shortened V by 4 bases and J by 1 base, and 16 bases separated the two germline ends.

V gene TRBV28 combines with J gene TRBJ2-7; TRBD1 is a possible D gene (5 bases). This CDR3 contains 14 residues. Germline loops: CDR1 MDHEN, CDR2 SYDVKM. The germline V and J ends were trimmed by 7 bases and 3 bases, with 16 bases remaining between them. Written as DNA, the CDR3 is TGTGCCAGCAACGAGGACATTTCCGTCTACGAGCAGTACTTC. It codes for CASNEDISVYEQYF. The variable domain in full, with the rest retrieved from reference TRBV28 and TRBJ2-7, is DVKVTQSSRYLVKRTGEKVFLECVQDMDHENMFWYRQDPGLGLRLIYFSYDVKMKEKGDIPEGYSVSREKKERFSLILESASTNQTSMYLCASNEDISVYEQYFGPGTRLTVT.

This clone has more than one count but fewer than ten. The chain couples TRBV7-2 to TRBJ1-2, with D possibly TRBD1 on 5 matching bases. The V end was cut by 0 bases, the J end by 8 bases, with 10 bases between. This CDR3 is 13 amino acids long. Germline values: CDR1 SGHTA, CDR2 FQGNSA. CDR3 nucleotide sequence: TGTGCCAGCAGCTTAGCCAACGGGGACGGCTACACCTTC. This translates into CASSLANGDGYTF. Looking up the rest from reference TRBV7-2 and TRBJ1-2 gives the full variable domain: GAGVSQSPSNKVTEKGKDVELRCDPISGHTALYWYRQSLGQGLEFLIYFQGNSAPDKSGLPSDRFSAERTGGSVSTLTIQRTQQEDSAVYLCASSLANGDGYTFGSGTRLTVV.

This CDR3 reads CASSYSGPDQPQHF. CDR3 coding DNA: TGTGCCAGCAGTTATTCAGGGCCCGATCAGCCCCAGCATTTT. V usage is TRBV6-5 and J usage is TRBJ1-5; perhaps TRBD1 as D (5 bases). V was trimmed by 3 bases and J by 5 bases, leaving 11 bases between them. The CDR3 consists of 14 residues. CDR1 is MNHEY, CDR2 SVGAGI, per germline.

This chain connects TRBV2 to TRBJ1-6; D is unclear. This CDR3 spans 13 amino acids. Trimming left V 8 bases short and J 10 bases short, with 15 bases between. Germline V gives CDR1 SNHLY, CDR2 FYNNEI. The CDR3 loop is CASARARRSPLHF. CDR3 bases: TGTGCCAGCGCGCGGGCTCGGCGATCACCCCTCCACTTT.

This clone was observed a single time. As DNA, the CDR3 is TGTGCCAGCAGTTCCCCTCCACAGGGGAACACTGAAGCTTTCTTT. Translating gives CASSSPPQGNTEAFF. V usage is TRBV6-5 and J usage is TRBJ1-1; possible D gene TRBD1, 6 bases. Germline assignment: CDR1 MNHEY and CDR2 SVGAGI. The CDR3 contains 15 residues. V was trimmed by 4 bases and J by 1 base, leaving 13 bases between them.

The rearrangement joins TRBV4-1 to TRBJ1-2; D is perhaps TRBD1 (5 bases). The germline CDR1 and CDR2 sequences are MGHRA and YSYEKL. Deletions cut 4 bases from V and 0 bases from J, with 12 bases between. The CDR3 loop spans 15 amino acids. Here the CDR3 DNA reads TGCGCCAGCAGCCCTGGAGGGACTACTAACTATGGCTACACCTTC. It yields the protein CASSPGGTTNYGYTF.

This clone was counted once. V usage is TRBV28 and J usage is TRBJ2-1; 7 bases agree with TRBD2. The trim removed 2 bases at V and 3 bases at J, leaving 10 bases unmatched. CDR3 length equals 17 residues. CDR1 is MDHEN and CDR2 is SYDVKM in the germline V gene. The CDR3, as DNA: TGTGCCAGCAGTTTAGTGTTTCCTAGCGGACTCTACAATGAGCAGTTCTTC. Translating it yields CASSLVFPSGLYNEQFF.

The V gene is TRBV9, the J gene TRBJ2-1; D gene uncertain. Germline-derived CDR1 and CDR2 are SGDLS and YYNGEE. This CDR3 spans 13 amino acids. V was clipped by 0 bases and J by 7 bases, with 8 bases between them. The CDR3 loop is CASSVVGPNEQFF. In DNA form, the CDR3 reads TGTGCCAGCAGCGTAGTGGGTCCTAATGAGCAGTTCTTC.

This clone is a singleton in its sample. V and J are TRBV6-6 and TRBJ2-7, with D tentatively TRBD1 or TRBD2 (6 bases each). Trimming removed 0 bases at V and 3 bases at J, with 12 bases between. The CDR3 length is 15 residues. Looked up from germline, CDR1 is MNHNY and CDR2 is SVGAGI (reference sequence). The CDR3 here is CASSYSSRGHYEQYF. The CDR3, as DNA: TGTGCCAGCAGTTACTCGAGTCGGGGGCACTACGAGCAGTACTTC.

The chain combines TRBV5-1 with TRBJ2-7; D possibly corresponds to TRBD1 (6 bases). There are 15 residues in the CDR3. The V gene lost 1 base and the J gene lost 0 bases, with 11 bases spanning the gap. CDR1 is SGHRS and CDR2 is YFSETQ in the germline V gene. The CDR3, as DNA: TGCGCCAGCAGCTTGACAGGGTCCAGCTCCTACGAGCAGTACTTC. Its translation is CASSLTGSSSYEQYF.

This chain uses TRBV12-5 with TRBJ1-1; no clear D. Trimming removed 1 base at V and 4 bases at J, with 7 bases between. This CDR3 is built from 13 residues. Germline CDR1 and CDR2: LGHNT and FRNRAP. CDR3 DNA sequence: TGTGCTAGTGGTTTGGCCGCCGCCACTGAAGCTTTCTTT. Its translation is CASGLAAATEAFF.

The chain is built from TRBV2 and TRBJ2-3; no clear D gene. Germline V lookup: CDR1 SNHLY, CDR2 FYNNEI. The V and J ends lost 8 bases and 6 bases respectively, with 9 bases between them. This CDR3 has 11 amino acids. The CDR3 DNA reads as TGTGCCAGCGGGATGGGGGATACGCAGTATTTT. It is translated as CASGMGDTQYF.